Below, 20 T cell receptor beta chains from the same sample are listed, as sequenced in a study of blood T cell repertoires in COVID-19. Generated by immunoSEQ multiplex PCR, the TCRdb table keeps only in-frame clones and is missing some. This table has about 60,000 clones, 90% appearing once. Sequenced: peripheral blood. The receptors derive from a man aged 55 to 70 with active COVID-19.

The CDR3 protein is CAWSHGLVDTQYF. The CDR3 DNA sequence: TGTGCCTGGAGTCACGGGTTGGTAGATACGCAGTATTTT. The rearrangement uses TRBV30 and TRBJ2-3; D not certain. The CDR3 runs to 13 residues. Trimming removed 2 bases at V and 5 bases at J, with 11 bases between. Germline values: CDR1 GTSNPN, CDR2 SVGIG (reference sequence).

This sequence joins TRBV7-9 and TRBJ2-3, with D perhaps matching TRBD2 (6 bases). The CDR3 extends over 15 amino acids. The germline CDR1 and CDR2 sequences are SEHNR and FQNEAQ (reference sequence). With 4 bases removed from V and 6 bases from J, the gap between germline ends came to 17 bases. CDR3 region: CASSSSALALDTQYF. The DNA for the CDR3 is TGTGCCAGCAGCTCTAGCGCGCTCGCCTTGGATACGCAGTATTTT. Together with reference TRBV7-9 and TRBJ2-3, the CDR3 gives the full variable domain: DTGVSQNPRHKITKRGQNVTFRCDPISEHNRLYWYRQTLGQGPEFLTYFQNEAQLEKSRLLSDRFSAERPKGSFSTLEIQRTEQGDSAMYLCASSSSALALDTQYFGPGTRLTVL.

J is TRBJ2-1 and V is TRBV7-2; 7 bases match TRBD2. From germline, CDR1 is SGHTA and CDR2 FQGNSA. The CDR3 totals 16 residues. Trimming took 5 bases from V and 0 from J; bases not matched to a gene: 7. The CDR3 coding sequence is TGTGCCAGCAGCGCCAGAGCGGGAATCTCCTACAATGAGCAGTTCTTC. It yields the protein CASSARAGISYNEQFF.

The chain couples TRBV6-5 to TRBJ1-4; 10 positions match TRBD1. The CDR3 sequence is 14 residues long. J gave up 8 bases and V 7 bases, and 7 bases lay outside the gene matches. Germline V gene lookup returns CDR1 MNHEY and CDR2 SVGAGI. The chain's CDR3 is CASTSGQGTEKLFF. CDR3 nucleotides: TGTGCCAGCACCTCGGGACAGGGGACAGAAAAACTGTTTTTT.

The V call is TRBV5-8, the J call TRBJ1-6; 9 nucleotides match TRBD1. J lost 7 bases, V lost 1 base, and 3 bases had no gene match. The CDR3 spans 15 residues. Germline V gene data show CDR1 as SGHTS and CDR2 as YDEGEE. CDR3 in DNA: TGTGCCAGCAGCTTGACAGGGGGCATGAATTCACCCCTCCACTTT. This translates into CASSLTGGMNSPLHF. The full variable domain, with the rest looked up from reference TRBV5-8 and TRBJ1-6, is EAGVTQSPTHLIKTRGQQATLRCSPISGHTSVYWYQQALGLGLQFLLWYDEGEERNRGNFPPRFSGRQFPNYSSELNVNALELEDSALYLCASSLTGGMNSPLHFGNGTRLTVT.

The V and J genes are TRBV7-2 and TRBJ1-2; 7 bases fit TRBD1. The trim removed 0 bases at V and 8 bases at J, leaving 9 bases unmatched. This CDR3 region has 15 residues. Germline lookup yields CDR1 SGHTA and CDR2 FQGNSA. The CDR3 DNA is TGTGCCAGCAGCTTAGCGGGGCAGGGGGAGAAAGGCTACACCTTC. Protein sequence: CASSLAGQGEKGYTF.

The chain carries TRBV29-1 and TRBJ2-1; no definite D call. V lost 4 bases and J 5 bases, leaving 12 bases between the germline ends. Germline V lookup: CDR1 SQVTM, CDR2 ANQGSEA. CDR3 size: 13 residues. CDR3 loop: CSVVLQRDNEQFF. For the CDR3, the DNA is TGCAGCGTTGTCCTCCAGCGAGACAATGAGCAGTTCTTC.

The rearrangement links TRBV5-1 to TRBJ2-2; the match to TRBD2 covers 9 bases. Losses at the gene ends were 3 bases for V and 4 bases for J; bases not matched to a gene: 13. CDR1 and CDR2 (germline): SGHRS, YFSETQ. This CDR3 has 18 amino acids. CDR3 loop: CASSSGKRGATGTGELFF. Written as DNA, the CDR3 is TGCGCCAGCAGCTCCGGAAAGCGGGGGGCAACAGGCACCGGGGAGCTGTTTTTT.

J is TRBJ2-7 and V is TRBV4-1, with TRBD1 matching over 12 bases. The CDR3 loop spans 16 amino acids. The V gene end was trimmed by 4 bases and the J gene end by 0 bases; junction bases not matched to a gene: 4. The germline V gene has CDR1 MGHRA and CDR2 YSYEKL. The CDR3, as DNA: TGCGCCAGCAGCCCCCGGGACAGGGGGCTCTCCTACGAGCAGTACTTC. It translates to CASSPRDRGLSYEQYF.

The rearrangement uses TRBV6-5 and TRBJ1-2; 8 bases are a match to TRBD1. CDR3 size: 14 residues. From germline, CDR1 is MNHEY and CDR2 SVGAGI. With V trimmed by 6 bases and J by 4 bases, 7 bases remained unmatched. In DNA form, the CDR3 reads TGTGCCAGCAGCCGGACAGGGTTCACCTATGGCTACACCTTC. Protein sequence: CASSRTGFTYGYTF.

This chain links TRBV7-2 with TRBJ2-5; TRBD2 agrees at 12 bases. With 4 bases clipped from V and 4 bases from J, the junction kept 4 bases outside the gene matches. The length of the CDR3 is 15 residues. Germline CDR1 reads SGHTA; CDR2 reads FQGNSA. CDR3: CASSSSSGRGETQYF. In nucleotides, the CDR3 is TGTGCCAGCAGCTCCTCTAGCGGGAGGGGAGAGACCCAGTACTTC.

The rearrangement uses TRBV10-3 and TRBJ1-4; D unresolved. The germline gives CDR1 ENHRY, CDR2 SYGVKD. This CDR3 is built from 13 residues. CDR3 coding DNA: TGTGCGGCACGGAGACGGGGAGGGGAAAAACTGTTTTTT. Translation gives CAARRRGGEKLFF.

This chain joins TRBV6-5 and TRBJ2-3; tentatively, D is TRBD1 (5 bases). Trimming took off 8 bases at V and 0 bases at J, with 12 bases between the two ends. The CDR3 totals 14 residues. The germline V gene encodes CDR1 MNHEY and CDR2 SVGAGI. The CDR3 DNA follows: TGTGCCAGCCAACCCCCAGGGAGCACAGATACGCAGTATTTT. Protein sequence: CASQPPGSTDTQYF.

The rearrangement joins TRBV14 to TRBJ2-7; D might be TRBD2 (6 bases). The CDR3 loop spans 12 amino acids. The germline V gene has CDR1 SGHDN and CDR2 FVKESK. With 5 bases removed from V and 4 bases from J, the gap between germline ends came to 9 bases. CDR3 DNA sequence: TGTGCCAGCAGCGTTGGAGGGTACGAGCAGTACTTC. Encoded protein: CASSVGGYEQYF.

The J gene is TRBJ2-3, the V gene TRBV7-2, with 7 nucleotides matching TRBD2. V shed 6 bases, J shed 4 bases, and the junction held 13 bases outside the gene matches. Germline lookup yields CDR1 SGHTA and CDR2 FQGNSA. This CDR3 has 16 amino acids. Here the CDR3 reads CASRATSTLPPDTQYF. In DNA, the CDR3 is TGTGCCAGCAGGGCGACTAGCACCCTTCCGCCAGATACGCAGTATTTT.

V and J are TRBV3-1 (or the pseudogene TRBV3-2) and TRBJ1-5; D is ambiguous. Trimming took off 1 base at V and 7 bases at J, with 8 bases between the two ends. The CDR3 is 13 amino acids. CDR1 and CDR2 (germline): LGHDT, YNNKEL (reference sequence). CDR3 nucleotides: TGTGCCAGCAGCCAAGGAATAGTCCAGCCCCAGCATTTT. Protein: CASSQGIVQPQHF.

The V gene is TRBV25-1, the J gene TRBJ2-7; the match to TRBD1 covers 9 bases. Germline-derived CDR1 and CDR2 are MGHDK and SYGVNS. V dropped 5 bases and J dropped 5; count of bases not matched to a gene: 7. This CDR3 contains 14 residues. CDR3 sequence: CASSLPGTGNEQYF. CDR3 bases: TGTGCCAGCAGTCTCCCCGGGACAGGGAACGAGCAGTACTTC.

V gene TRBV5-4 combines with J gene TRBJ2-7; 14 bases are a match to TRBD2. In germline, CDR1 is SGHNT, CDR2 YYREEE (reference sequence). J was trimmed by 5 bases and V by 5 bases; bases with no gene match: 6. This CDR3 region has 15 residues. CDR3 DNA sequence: TGTGCCAGCAGTGGCGGGACTAGCGGGAGAAACGAGCAGTACTTC. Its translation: CASSGGTSGRNEQYF.

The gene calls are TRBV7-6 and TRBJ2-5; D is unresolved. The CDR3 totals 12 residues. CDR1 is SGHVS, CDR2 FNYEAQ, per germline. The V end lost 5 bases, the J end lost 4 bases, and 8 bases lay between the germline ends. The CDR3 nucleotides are TGTGCCAGCAGCCTACAGTCAGAGACCCAGTACTTC. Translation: CASSLQSETQYF.

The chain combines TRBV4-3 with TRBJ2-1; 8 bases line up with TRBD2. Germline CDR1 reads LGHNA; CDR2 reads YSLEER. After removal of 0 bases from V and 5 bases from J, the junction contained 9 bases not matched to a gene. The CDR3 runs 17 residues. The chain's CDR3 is CASSQEGVRLAHNEQFF. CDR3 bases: TGCGCCAGCAGCCAAGAAGGGGTGAGACTAGCGCACAATGAGCAGTTCTTC.